This record looks at one T cell receptor beta chain sequence and its context. This specimen belongs to a study of long-term antiretroviral therapy in people with HIV. With survey level as its setting, the immunoSEQ assay was v3.0. This table comes from immunoSEQ multiplex PCR, and its TCRdb copy is limited to in-frame clones, with some not included. The sample contains tens of thousands of clones, under 90% of which appear only once. This CDR3 comprises 14 residues. Per germline, CDR1 SGHTA and CDR2 FQGNSA. V lost 4 bases to trimming and J lost 5 bases, with 14 bases between them. The genes are TRBV7-2 and TRBJ2-5; D not certain. This sample comprised unsorted PBMCs, obtained 0.1 years before starting antiretroviral therapy. The TCR was taken from a man in his forties with HIV. Here the CDR3 DNA reads TGTGCCAGCAGCTACGATAGTTCGAGGGAGACCCAGTACTTC. Translation gives CASSYDSSRETQYF.